This T cell receptor beta chain stems from a study of graft-versus-host responses after intestinal transplantation. Study background: Recipients got multivisceral, liver-intestinal, or isolated intestinal transplants. The whole recipient group had anti-thymocyte globulin induction followed by tacrolimus and steroids for about three years. General study results and limits: Graft-donor T cell macrochimerism coincided with high graft-versus-host to host-versus-graft clonal ratios in allografts. GvH clonotypes were identified within recipient marrow, with a subset emerging first in ileum or blood.

Turning to this clone: What it binds is unknown.

Method: immunoSEQ multiplex PCR; TCRdb's copy keeps in-frame clones and lacks some. The repertoire holds about 13,000 clones, with approximately 84% as singletons. The sample here was PBMCs, taken after intestinal transplantation. The sequence was obtained from a human patient who received an intestinal transplant, so some T cells may come from the graft donor.

CDR3 coding DNA: TGTGCCAGCAGCGGATCGATCATGCGAGCACCCCTCCACTTT. Translating it yields CASSGSIMRAPLHF. The chain uses TRBV9 and TRBJ1-6; unclear D gene. Trimming shortened V by 3 bases and J by 11 bases, and 15 bases separated the two germline ends. Per the germline V gene, CDR1 is SGDLS and CDR2 is YYNGEE. This CDR3 comprises 14 residues.